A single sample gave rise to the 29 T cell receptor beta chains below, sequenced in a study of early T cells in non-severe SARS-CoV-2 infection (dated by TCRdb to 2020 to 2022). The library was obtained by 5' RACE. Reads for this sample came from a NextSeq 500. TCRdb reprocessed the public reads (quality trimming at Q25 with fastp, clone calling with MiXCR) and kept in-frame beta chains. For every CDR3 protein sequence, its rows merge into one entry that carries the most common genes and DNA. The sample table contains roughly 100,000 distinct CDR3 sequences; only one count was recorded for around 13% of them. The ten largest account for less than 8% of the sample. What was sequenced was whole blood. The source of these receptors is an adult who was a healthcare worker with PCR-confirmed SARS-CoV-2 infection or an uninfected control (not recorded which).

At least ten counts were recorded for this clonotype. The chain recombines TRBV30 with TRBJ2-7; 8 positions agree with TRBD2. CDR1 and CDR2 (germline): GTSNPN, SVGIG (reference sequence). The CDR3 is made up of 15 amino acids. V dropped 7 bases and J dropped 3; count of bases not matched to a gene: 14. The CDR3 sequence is CASNRRGDFDYEQYF. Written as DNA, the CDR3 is TGTGCCTCCAACCGGCGGGGGGACTTCGACTACGAGCAGTACTTC. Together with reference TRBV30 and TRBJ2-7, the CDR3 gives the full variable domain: SQTIHQWPATLVQPVGSPLSLECTVEGTSNPNLYWYRQAAGRGLQLLFYSVGIGQISSEVPQNLSASRPQDRQFILSSKKLLLSDSGFYLCASNRRGDFDYEQYFGPGTRLTVT.

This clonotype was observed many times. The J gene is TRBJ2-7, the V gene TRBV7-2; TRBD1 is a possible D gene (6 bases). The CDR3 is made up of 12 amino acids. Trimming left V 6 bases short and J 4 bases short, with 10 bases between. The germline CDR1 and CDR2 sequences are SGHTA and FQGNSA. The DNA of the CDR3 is TGTGCCAGCAGTCCTACAGGGTACGAGCAGTACTTC. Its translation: CASSPTGYEQYF. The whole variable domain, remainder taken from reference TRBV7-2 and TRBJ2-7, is GAGVSQSPSNKVTEKGKDVELRCDPISGHTALYWYRQSLGQGLEFLIYFQGNSAPDKSGLPSDRFSAERTGGSVSTLTIQRTQQEDSAVYLCASSPTGYEQYFGPGTRLTVT.

The DNA for the CDR3 is TGCAGTGCTAGAGGGGGGGCAGGGGGAACCTACAATGAGCAGTTCTTC. Its translation: CSARGGAGGTYNEQFF. The rearrangement uses TRBV20-1 and TRBJ2-1, with D maybe TRBD1 (7 bases). Germline loops: CDR1 DFQATT, CDR2 SNEGSKA (reference sequence). Trimming shortened V by 1 base and J by 2 bases, and 15 bases separated the two germline ends. This CDR3 has 16 amino acids.

The CDR3 protein is CASSLTVNTGELFF. The CDR3 nucleotides read TGTGCCAGCAGTTTAACCGTGAACACCGGGGAGCTGTTTTTT. This chain links TRBV12-3 or TRBV12-4 with TRBJ2-2; D unresolved. V lost 2 bases and J 1 base, leaving 5 bases between the germline ends. The CDR3 is 14 amino acids.

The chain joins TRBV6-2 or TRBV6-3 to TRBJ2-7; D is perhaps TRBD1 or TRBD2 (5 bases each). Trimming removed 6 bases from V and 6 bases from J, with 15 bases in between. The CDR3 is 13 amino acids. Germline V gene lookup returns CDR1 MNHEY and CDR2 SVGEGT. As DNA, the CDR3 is TGTGCCAGCAGCCACGGGAAGGGGATCGAGCAGTACTTC. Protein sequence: CASSHGKGIEQYF.

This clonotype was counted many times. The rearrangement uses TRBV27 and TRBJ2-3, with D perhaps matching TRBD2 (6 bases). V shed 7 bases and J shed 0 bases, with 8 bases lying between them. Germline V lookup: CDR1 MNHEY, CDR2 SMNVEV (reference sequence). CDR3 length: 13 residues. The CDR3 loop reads CASIGTSTDTQYF. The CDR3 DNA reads TGTGCCAGCATCGGGACTAGCACAGATACGCAGTATTTT.

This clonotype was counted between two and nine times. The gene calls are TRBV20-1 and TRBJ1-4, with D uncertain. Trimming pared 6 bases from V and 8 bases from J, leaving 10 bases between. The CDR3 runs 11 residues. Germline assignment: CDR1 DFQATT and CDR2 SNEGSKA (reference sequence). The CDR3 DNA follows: TGCAGTGCGAAAGCCCCAGAAAAACTGTTTTTT. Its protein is CSAKAPEKLFF.

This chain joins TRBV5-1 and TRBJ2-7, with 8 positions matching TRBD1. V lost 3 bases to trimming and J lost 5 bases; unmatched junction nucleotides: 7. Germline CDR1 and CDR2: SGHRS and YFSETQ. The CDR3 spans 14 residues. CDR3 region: CASSWDRPGDEQYF. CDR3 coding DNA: TGCGCCAGCAGCTGGGACAGGCCCGGGGACGAGCAGTACTTC.

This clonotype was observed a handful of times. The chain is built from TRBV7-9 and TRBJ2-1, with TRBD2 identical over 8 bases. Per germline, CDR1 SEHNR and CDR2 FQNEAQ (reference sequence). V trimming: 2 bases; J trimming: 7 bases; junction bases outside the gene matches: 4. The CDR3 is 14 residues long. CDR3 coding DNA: TGTGCCAGCAGCTTAAGCGGGAGTATTAATGAGCAGTTCTTC. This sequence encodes CASSLSGSINEQFF.

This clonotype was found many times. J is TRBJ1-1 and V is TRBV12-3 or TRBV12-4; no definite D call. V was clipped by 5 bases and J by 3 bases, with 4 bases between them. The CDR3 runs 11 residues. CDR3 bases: TGTGCCAGCAGTCCTTACACTGAAGCTTTCTTT. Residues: CASSPYTEAFF.

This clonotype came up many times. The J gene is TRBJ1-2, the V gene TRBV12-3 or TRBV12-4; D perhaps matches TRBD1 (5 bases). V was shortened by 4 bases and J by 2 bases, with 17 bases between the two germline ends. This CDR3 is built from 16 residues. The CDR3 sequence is CASSSNQGSNNYGYTF. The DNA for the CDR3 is TGTGCCAGCAGTTCGAATCAGGGAAGTAACAACTATGGCTACACCTTC.

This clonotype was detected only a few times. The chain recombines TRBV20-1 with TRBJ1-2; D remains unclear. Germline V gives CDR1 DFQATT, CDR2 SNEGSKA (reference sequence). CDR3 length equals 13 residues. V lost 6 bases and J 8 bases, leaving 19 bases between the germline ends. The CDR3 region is CSAKPPELQGYTF. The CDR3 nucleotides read TGCAGTGCCAAACCCCCCGAACTACAGGGCTACACCTTC.

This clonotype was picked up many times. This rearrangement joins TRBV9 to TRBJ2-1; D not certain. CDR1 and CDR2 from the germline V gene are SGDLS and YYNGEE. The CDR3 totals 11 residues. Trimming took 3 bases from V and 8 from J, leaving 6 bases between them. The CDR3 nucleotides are TGTGCCAGCAGCGGTGCGGATGAGCAGTTCTTC. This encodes CASSGADEQFF.

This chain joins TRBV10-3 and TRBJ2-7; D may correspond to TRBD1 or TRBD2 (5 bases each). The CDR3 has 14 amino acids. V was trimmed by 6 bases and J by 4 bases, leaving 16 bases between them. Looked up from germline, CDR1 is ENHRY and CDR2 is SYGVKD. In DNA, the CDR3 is TGTGCCATCAGCCGCGGCGAAGGGGAGTACGAGCAGTACTTC. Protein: CAISRGEGEYEQYF.

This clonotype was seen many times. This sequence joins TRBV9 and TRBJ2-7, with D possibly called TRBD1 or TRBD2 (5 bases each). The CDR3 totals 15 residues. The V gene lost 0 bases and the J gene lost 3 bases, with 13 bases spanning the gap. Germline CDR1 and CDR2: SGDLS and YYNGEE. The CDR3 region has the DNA TGTGCCAGCAGCGTAGCCGCCGGGACGCTCTACGAGCAGTACTTC. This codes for CASSVAAGTLYEQYF. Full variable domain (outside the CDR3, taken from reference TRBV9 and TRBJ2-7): DSGVTQTPKHLITATGQRVTLRCSPRSGDLSVYWYQQSLDQGLQFLIQYYNGEERAKGNILERFSAQQFPDLHSELNLSSLELGDSALYFCASSVAAGTLYEQYFGPGTRLTVT.

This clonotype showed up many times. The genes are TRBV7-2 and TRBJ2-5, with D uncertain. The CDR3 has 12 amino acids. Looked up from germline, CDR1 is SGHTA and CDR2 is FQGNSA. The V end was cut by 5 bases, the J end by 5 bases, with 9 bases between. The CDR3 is CASSRGVETQYF. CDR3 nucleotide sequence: TGTGCCAGCAGCCGAGGCGTCGAGACCCAGTACTTC.

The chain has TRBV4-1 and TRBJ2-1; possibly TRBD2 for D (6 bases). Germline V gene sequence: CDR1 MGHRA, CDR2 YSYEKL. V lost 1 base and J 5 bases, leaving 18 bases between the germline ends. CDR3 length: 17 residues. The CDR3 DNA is TGCGCCAGCAGCCAAGGCGTTCTAGCGACGAAAAACAATGAGCAGTTCTTC. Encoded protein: CASSQGVLATKNNEQFF.

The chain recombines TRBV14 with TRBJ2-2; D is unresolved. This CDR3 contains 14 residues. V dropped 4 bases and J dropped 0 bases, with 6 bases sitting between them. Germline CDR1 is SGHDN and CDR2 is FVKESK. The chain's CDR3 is CASSPLTNTGELFF. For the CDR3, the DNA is TGTGCCAGCAGCCCCTTAACGAACACCGGGGAGCTGTTTTTT.

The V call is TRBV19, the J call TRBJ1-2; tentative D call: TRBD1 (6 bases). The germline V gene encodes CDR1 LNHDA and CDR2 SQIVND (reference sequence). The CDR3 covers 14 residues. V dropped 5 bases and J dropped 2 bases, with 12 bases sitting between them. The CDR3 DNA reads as TGTGCCAGTAGTCCTCAAACAGGGAACTATGGCTACACCTTC. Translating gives CASSPQTGNYGYTF.

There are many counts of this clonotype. CDR3 amino acids: CSAIRSAGERHNEQFF. The CDR3 DNA follows: TGCAGTGCTATACGCTCAGCGGGAGAAAGGCACAATGAGCAGTTCTTC. This chain connects TRBV20-1 to TRBJ2-1, with TRBD2 identical over 8 bases. Germline trimming cut 4 bases from V and 5 bases from J; bases unmatched to any gene: 13. Germline V gives CDR1 DFQATT, CDR2 SNEGSKA (reference sequence). The CDR3 is 16 residues long.

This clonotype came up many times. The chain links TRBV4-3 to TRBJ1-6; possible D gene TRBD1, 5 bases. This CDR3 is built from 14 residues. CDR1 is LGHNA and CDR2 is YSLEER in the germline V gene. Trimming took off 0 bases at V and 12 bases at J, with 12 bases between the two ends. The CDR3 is CASSQDGFGGPLHF. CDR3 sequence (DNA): TGCGCCAGCAGCCAAGACGGATTTGGGGGACCCCTCCACTTT.

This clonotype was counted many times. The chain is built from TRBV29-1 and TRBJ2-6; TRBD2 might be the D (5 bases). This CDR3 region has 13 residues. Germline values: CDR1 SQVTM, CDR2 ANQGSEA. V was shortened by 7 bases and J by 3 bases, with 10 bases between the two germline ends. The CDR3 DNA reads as TGCAGCGCCGCTGGACTTGGGGCCAACGTCCTGACTTTC. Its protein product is CSAAGLGANVLTF.

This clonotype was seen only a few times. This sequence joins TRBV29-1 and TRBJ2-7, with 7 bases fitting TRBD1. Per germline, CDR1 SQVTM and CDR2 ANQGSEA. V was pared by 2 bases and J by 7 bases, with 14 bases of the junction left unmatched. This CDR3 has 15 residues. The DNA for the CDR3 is TGCAGCGTTGAAAGGGGGCACCCTAGTGAAAGGGAGCAGTACTTC. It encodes CSVERGHPSEREQYF.

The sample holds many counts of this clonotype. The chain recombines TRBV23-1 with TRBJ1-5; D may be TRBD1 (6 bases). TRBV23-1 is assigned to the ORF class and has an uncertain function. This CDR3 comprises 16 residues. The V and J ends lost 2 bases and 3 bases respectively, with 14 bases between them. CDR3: CASSQTYWTDNQPQHF. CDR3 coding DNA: TGCGCCAGCAGTCAAACGTATTGGACAGACAATCAGCCCCAGCATTTT.

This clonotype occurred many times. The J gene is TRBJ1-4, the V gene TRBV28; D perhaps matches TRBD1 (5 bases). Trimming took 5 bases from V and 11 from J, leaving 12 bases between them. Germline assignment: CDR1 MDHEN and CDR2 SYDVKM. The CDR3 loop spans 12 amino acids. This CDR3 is CASSVKGRKLFF. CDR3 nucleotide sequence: TGTGCCAGCAGTGTCAAGGGGAGGAAACTGTTTTTT.

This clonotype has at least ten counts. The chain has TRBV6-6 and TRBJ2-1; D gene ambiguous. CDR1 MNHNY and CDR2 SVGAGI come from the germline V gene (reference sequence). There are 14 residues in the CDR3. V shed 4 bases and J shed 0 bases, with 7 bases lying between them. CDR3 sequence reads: CASSSALSYNEQFF. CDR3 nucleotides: TGTGCCAGCAGTTCGGCACTCTCCTACAATGAGCAGTTCTTC.

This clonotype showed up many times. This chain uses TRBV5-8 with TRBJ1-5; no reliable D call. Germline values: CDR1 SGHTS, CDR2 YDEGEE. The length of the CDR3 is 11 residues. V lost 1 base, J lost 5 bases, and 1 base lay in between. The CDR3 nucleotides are TGTGCCAGCAGCTTGTATCAGCCCCAGCATTTT. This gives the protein CASSLYQPQHF.

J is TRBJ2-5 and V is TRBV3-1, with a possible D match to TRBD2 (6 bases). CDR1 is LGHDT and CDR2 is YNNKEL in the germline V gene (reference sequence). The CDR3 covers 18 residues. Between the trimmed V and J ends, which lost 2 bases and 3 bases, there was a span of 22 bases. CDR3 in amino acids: CASSQPRRRDSREETQYF. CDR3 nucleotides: TGTGCCAGCAGCCAACCCCGACGGAGGGACTCGCGGGAAGAGACCCAGTACTTC.

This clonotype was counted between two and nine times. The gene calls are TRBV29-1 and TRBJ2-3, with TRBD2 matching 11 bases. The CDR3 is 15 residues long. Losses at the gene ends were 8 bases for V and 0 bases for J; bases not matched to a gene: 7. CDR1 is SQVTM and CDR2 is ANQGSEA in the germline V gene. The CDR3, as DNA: TGCAGCATTTCTGGGACTAGCGGAAGCACAGATACGCAGTATTTT. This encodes CSISGTSGSTDTQYF.